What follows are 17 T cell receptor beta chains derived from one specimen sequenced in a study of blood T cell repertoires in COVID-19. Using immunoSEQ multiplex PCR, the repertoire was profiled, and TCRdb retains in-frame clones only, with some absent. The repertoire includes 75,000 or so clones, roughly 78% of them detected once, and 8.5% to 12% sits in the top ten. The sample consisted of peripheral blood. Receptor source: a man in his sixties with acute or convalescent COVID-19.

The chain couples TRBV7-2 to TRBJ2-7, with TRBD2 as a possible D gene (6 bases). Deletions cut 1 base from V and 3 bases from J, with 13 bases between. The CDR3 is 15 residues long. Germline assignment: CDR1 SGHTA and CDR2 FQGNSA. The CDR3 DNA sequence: TGTGCCAGCAGCTTAGATAGCGGAAACAACTACGAGCAGTACTTC. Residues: CASSLDSGNNYEQYF. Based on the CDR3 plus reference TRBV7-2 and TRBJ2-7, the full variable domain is GAGVSQSPSNKVTEKGKDVELRCDPISGHTALYWYRQSLGQGLEFLIYFQGNSAPDKSGLPSDRFSAERTGGSVSTLTIQRTQQEDSAVYLCASSLDSGNNYEQYFGPGTRLTVT.

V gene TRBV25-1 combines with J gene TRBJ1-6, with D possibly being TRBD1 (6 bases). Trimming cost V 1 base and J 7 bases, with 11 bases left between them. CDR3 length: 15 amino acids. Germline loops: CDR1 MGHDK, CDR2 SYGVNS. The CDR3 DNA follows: TGTGCCAGCAGTGAATTGGGGGGGCGGAATTCACCCCTCCACTTT. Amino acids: CASSELGGRNSPLHF. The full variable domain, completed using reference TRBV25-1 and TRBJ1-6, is EADIYQTPRYLVIGTGKKITLECSQTMGHDKMYWYQQDPGMELHLIHYSYGVNSTEKGDLSSESTVSRIRTEHFPLTLESARPSHTSQYLCASSELGGRNSPLHFGNGTRLTVT.

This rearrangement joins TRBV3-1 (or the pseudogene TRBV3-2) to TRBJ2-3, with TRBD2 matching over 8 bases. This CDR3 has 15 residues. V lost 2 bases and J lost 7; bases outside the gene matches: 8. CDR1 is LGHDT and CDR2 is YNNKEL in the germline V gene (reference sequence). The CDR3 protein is CASSQLTGGANTQYF. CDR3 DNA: TGTGCCAGCAGCCAATTGACGGGGGGGGCGAATACGCAGTATTTT.

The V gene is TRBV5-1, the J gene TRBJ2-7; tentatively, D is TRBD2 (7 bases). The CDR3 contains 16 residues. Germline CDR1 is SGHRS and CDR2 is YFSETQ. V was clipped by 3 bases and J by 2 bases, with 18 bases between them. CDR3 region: CASSSGGGGTPYEQYF. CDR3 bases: TGCGCCAGCAGCTCCGGGGGCGGGGGCACACCCTACGAGCAGTACTTC.

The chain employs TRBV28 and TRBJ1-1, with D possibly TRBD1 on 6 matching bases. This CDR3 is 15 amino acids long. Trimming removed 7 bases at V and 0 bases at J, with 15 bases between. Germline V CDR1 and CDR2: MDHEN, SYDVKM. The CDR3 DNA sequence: TGTGCCAGCAACCGAAGGGGGATACTGAACACTGAAGCTTTCTTT. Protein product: CASNRRGILNTEAFF.

CDR3 in amino acids: CASSAGDSGQPQHF. CDR3 DNA sequence: TGTGCCAGCAGCGCAGGGGATTCGGGTCAGCCCCAGCATTTT. The J gene is TRBJ1-5, the V gene TRBV3-1 (or the pseudogene TRBV3-2); a weak D match, TRBD1 (6 bases). V was trimmed by 5 bases and J by 6 bases, leaving 14 bases between them. Germline V gene data show CDR1 as LGHDT and CDR2 as YNNKEL (reference sequence). The CDR3 totals 14 residues.

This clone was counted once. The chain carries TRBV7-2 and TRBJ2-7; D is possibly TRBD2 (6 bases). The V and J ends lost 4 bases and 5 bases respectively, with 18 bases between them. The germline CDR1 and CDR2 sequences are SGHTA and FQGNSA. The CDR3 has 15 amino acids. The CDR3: CASSSTGGLFDEQYF. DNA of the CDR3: TGTGCCAGCAGCTCTACCGGAGGGCTCTTCGACGAGCAGTACTTC.

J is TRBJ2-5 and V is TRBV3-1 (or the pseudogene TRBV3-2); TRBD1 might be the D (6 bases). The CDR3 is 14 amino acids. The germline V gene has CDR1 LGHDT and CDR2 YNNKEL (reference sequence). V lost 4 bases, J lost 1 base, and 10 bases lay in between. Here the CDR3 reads CASSLRTAQETQYF. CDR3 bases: TGTGCCAGCAGCCTCCGGACAGCCCAAGAGACCCAGTACTTC.

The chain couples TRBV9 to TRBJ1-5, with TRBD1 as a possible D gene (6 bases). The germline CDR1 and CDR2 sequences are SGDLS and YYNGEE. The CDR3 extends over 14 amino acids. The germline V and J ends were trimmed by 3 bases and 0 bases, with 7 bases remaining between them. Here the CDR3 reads CASSATGSNQPQHF. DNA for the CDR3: TGTGCCAGCAGCGCGACAGGTAGCAATCAGCCCCAGCATTTT.

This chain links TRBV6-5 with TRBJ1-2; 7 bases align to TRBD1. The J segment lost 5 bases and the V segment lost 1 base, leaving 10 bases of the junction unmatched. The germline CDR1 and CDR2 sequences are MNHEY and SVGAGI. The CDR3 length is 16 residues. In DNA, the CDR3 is TGTGCCAGCAGTTACTTCGACAGGGCCCCCTATTATGGCTACACCTTC. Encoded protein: CASSYFDRAPYYGYTF.

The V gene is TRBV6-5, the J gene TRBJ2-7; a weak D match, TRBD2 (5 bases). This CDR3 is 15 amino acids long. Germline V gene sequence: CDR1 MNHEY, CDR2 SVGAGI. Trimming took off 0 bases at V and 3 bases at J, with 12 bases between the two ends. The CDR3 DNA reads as TGTGCCAGCAGTTACTCTGGAGGTTTGCTCTACGAGCAGTACTTC. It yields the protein CASSYSGGLLYEQYF.

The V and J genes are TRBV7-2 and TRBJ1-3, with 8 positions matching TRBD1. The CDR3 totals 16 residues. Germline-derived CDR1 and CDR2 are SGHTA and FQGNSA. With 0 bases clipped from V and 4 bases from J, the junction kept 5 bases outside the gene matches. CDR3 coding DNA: TGTGCCAGCAGCTTAGCGCAGGGGGCGCTCGGAAACACCATATATTTT. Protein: CASSLAQGALGNTIYF.

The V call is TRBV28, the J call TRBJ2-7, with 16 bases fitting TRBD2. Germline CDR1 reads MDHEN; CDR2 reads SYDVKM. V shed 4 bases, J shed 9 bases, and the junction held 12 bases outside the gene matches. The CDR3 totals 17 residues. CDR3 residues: CASSSLGTSGRAQGQYF. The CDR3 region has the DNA TGTGCCAGCAGTTCCCTGGGGACTAGCGGGAGGGCCCAGGGGCAGTACTTC.

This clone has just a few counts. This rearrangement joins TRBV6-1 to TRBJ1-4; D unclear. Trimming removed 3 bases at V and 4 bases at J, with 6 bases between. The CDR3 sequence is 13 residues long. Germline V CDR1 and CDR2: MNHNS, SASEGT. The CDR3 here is CASSDGLNEKLFF. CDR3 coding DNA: TGTGCCAGCAGTGACGGACTTAATGAAAAACTGTTTTTT.

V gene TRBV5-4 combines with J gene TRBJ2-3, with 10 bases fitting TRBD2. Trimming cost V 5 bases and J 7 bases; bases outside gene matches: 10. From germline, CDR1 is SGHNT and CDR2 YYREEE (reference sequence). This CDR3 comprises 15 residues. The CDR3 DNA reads TGTGCCAGCAGGGCGTTAGCGGGAGGAGACAATACGCAGTATTTT. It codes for CASRALAGGDNTQYF.

CDR3 coding DNA: TGTGCCAGCAGCCGCAGGGAGAACACTGAAGCTTTCTTT. It specifies CASSRRENTEAFF. The chain is built from TRBV6-5 and TRBJ1-1, with TRBD1 as a possible D gene (5 bases). CDR3 size: 13 residues. V lost 6 bases to trimming and J lost 1 base, with 9 bases between them. Germline-derived CDR1 and CDR2 are MNHEY and SVGAGI.

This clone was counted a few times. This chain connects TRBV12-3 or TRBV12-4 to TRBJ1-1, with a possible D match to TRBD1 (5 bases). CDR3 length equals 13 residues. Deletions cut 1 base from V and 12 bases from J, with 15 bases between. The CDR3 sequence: CASSLEEREGPFF. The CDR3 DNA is TGTGCCAGCAGTTTAGAAGAGAGGGAGGGGCCTTTCTTT.